The 9 T cell receptor beta chains below come from one sample, sequenced in a study of CD8 T cells in Susac syndrome. Reverse transcription of about 0.45 to 1 ug RNA was carried out with random hexamers. TCRdb analysed the immunoSEQ multiplex PCR reads with MiXCR anew, one entry per CDR3 protein. The table includes some 180,000 distinct CDR3 sequences, roughly 95% detected once. What was sequenced was CD4+ T cells from PBMCs. The source is a human donor in good health.

The table lists this clonotype with a count of one. The chain couples TRBV20-1 to TRBJ2-4; D gene ambiguous. Trimming removed 3 bases at V and 2 bases at J, with 11 bases between. Germline V gene sequence: CDR1 DFQATT, CDR2 SNEGSKA (reference sequence). The CDR3 contains 14 residues. The DNA of the CDR3 is TGCAGTGCTAGGGGTGTTGGGCCCAAAAACATTCAGTACTTC. This sequence encodes CSARGVGPKNIQYF.

The V gene is TRBV3-1, the J gene TRBJ2-1, with D hard to call. Trimming removed 3 bases from V and 9 bases from J, with 12 bases in between. The CDR3 spans 13 residues. Germline V gene data show CDR1 as LGHDT and CDR2 as YNNKEL (reference sequence). In DNA form, the CDR3 reads TGTGCCAGCAGCCACAGGACCTCTAGTGAGCAGTTCTTC. Translated: CASSHRTSSEQFF.

This chain links TRBV29-1 with TRBJ2-7; TRBD1 matches at 10 bases. CDR1 is SQVTM, CDR2 ANQGSEA, per germline. The CDR3 extends over 15 amino acids. V gave up 0 bases and J gave up 1 base; unmatched junction bases: 3. The chain's CDR3 is CSVEEGTGVSYEQYF. For the CDR3, the DNA is TGCAGCGTTGAAGAAGGGACAGGGGTTTCCTACGAGCAGTACTTC.

The chain combines TRBV30 with TRBJ1-2, with D unresolved. The CDR3 sequence is 12 residues long. Germline lookup yields CDR1 GTSNPN and CDR2 SVGIG (reference sequence). Trimming removed 2 bases from V and 7 bases from J, with 11 bases in between. CDR3 sequence: CAWSPQLVGYTF. The CDR3 region has the DNA TGTGCCTGGAGTCCTCAGTTAGTTGGCTACACCTTC.

V gene TRBV20-1 combines with J gene TRBJ2-3, with 11 positions matching TRBD2. This CDR3 is 13 amino acids long. Germline CDR1 DFQATT, CDR2 SNEGSKA (reference sequence). The CDR3 sequence: CRPSGGSTDTQYF. For the CDR3, the DNA is TGCAGGCCTAGCGGGGGGAGCACAGATACGCAGTATTTT.

The chain links TRBV20-1 to TRBJ2-7; 7 bases match TRBD1. This CDR3 has 12 amino acids. CDR1 is DFQATT, CDR2 SNEGSKA, per germline (reference sequence). V trimming: 5 bases; J trimming: 3 bases; junction bases outside the gene matches: 4. The CDR3 here is CSAETGYYEQYF. The CDR3 DNA reads as TGCAGTGCTGAGACAGGGTACTACGAGCAGTACTTC.

The rearrangement joins TRBV20-1 to TRBJ1-5, with a tentative D call TRBD1 (5 bases). Trimming pared 6 bases from V and 7 bases from J, leaving 19 bases between. The CDR3 consists of 14 residues. Germline V CDR1 and CDR2: DFQATT, SNEGSKA (reference sequence). DNA for the CDR3: TGCAGTGCCGCCACTGGGGGGGGATGGCAGCCCCAGCATTTT. As protein: CSAATGGGWQPQHF.

This chain links TRBV20-1 with TRBJ2-3; D is undetermined. The CDR3 contains 13 residues. Trimming removed 6 bases from V and 2 bases from J, with 12 bases in between. In germline, CDR1 is DFQATT, CDR2 SNEGSKA (reference sequence). The CDR3 DNA reads TGCAGTGCCAACGCCTATTTCACAGATACGCAGTATTTT. Translating it yields CSANAYFTDTQYF.

This clonotype was counted a single time. The V and J genes are TRBV29-1 and TRBJ2-3, with D perhaps given as TRBD1 or TRBD2 (5 bases each). The CDR3 sequence is 15 residues long. Trimming left V 7 bases short and J 3 bases short, with 20 bases between. Germline assignment: CDR1 SQVTM and CDR2 ANQGSEA. This chain's CDR3 is CSAEGNLASTDTQYF. DNA of the CDR3: TGCAGCGCAGAGGGGAACCTGGCATCGACAGATACGCAGTATTTT.